This T cell receptor beta chain was obtained from a study of cytomegalovirus exposure and HLA in healthy donors. This CDR3 spans 15 amino acids. V was cut by 0 bases and J by 2 bases, with 7 bases left in between. Germline V gene data show CDR1 as SGHAT and CDR2 as FQNNGV. Sequencing was performed with immunoSEQ multiplex PCR; in TCRdb, only in-frame clones are kept and a portion is missing. Of some 340,000 clones in the sample, about nine tenths are singletons; the top ten hold approximately 1.1%. The donors were in the roughly 130-subject validation cohort, distinct from the approximately 700-subject first cohort. This clone has only one observation. The antigen remains unidentified. Study outcomes and limitations: There were 150 to 200 TCR beta chains listed as cytomegalovirus-associated.

V usage is TRBV11-2 and J usage is TRBJ1-4; D uncertain. The receptor comes from a woman younger than 45 in good health and CMV-seropositive. Specimen: PBMCs. CDR3 nucleotides: TGTGCCAGCAGCTTAGAATGGCAGACTAATGAAAAACTGTTTTTT. This translates into CASSLEWQTNEKLFF.